The 12 T cell receptor beta chains below were found in one sample sequenced in a study of PD-1 blockade in classical Hodgkin lymphoma. The sample's time point: cycle 4 day 1 (C4D1), after 5 to 7 weeks of nivolumab. Each patient relapsed following autologous stem cell transplantation, and prior brentuximab vedotin exposure differed. The CD8+ T cells came from thawed PBMCs through magnetic negative selection. Using immunoSEQ multiplex PCR, the repertoire was profiled, and TCRdb retains in-frame clones only, with some absent. The sample has 15,000 to 25,000 clones, approximately 84% seen once. The starting material was CD8+ T cells from blood, obtained before the fourth cycle of nivolumab. These receptors were collected from a human donor with classical Hodgkin lymphoma.

This sequence joins TRBV6-6 and TRBJ1-2; the D is unclear. Trimming took 5 bases from V and 5 from J, leaving 21 bases between them. Germline CDR1 reads MNHNY; CDR2 reads SVGAGI (reference sequence). This CDR3 has 16 residues. The CDR3 sequence: CASSPISDLFGYGYTF. CDR3 DNA sequence: TGTGCCAGCAGTCCGATCTCGGACCTTTTCGGGTATGGCTACACCTTC.

The genes are TRBV5-6 and TRBJ1-6, with a possible D match to TRBD1 (6 bases). The CDR3 runs to 14 residues. Germline CDR1 reads SGHDT; CDR2 reads YYEEEE. The ends were cut back, 2 bases at V and 10 bases at J, with 13 bases in the middle. The CDR3: CASSFGGPVSPLHF. For the CDR3, the DNA is TGTGCCAGCAGCTTCGGGGGCCCAGTATCACCCCTCCACTTT. Supplemented by reference TRBV5-6 and TRBJ1-6, the full variable domain reads DAGVTQSPTHLIKTRGQQVTLRCSPKSGHDTVSWYQQALGQGPQFIFQYYEEEERQRGNFPDRFSGHQFPNYSSELNVNALLLGDSALYLCASSFGGPVSPLHFGNGTRLTVT.

The genes are TRBV9 and TRBJ2-3; D is perhaps TRBD1 or TRBD2 (5 bases each). V lost 4 bases, J lost 6 bases, and 12 bases lay in between. Germline CDR1 and CDR2: SGDLS and YYNGEE. This CDR3 region has 13 residues. The CDR3 sequence: CASSLMGEDTQYF. CDR3 DNA: TGTGCCAGCAGCCTAATGGGGGAGGATACGCAGTATTTT.

The V and J genes are TRBV5-6 and TRBJ2-3, with D unresolved. The CDR3 contains 13 residues. Germline assignment: CDR1 SGHDT and CDR2 YYEEEE. Deletions cut 6 bases from V and 6 bases from J, with 14 bases between. The CDR3 DNA follows: TGTGCCAGCACGTCCGTGGGCCGCGATACGCAGTATTTT. Encoded protein: CASTSVGRDTQYF.

This sequence joins TRBV5-6 and TRBJ2-1; the D gene could be TRBD1 or TRBD2 (5 bases each). Germline V lookup: CDR1 SGHDT, CDR2 YYEEEE. The CDR3 is made up of 15 amino acids. V lost 1 base and J lost 1, with 9 bases in between. The CDR3 sequence is CASSLMGVSYNEQFF. CDR3 in DNA: TGTGCCAGCAGCTTGATGGGGGTGTCCTACAATGAGCAGTTCTTC.

This chain uses TRBV28 with TRBJ2-1; no definite D call. Trimming removed 2 bases from V and 6 bases from J, with 17 bases in between. Germline CDR1 reads MDHEN; CDR2 reads SYDVKM. This CDR3 comprises 16 residues. The CDR3 protein is CASSLRSSSLSNEQFF. DNA for the CDR3: TGTGCCAGCAGTTTAAGGTCCAGCTCTCTTTCCAATGAGCAGTTCTTC.

This clone appeared a single time. V usage is TRBV5-1 and J usage is TRBJ2-3, with TRBD2 matching over 7 bases. Per the germline V gene, CDR1 is SGHRS and CDR2 is YFSETQ. V was pared by 0 bases and J by 2 bases, with 6 bases of the junction left unmatched. The CDR3 runs to 16 residues. The CDR3 bases are TGCGCCAGCAGCTTGGTCGGCGGGGACTACACAGATACGCAGTATTTT. This sequence encodes CASSLVGGDYTDTQYF.

The CDR3, as DNA: TGTGCCAGCAGCTTATGGACCGGGACCGGGGAGCTGTTTTTT. Residues: CASSLWTGTGELFF. The V call is TRBV7-6, the J call TRBJ2-2; D is unresolved. Trimming left V 2 bases short and J 5 bases short, with 9 bases between. CDR3 length: 14 amino acids. Germline loops: CDR1 SGHVS, CDR2 FNYEAQ.

The V call is TRBV7-8, the J call TRBJ2-1; the match to TRBD1 covers 10 bases. This CDR3 comprises 14 residues. V lost 5 bases to trimming and J lost 8 bases; unmatched junction nucleotides: 6. Germline CDR1 is SGHVS and CDR2 is FQNEAQ. The CDR3 DNA follows: TGTGCCAGCAGCCCCTCGACAGGGGGCCATGAGCAGTTCTTC. Amino acid sequence: CASSPSTGGHEQFF. Using reference TRBV7-8 and TRBJ2-1 for the parts outside the CDR3, the full variable domain is GAGVSQSPRYKVAKRGQDVALRCDPISGHVSLFWYQQALGQGPEFLTYFQNEAQLDKSGLPSDRFFAERPEGSVSTLKIQRTQQEDSAVYLCASSPSTGGHEQFFGPGTRLTVL.

The genes are TRBV12-2 and TRBJ1-1; the table's D call TRBD1 went unverified against the DNA. TRBV12-2 has pseudogene status. The CDR3 is made up of 21 amino acids. CDR3 in amino acids: CASRLSWDRGAWDRLNTEAFF. CDR3 bases: TGTGCAAGTCGCTTATCTTGGGACAGGGGGGCTTGGGACCGTTTGAACACTGAAGCTTTCTTT.

In DNA form, the CDR3 reads TGTGCCAGCAGCTTGTGGGTAACATCCCCCTACGAGCAGTACTTC. This codes for CASSLWVTSPYEQYF. The V call is TRBV5-6, the J call TRBJ2-7; D is ambiguous. V was trimmed by 1 base and J by 2 bases, leaving 13 bases between them. The germline CDR1 and CDR2 sequences are SGHDT and YYEEEE. The CDR3 loop spans 15 amino acids. The full variable domain, completed using reference TRBV5-6 and TRBJ2-7, is DAGVTQSPTHLIKTRGQQVTLRCSPKSGHDTVSWYQQALGQGPQFIFQYYEEEERQRGNFPDRFSGHQFPNYSSELNVNALLLGDSALYLCASSLWVTSPYEQYFGPGTRLTVT.

The sample holds a few counts of this clone. The rearrangement links TRBV27 to TRBJ1-5; D not certain. V lost 4 bases to trimming and J lost 3 bases, with 7 bases between them. The CDR3 runs to 13 residues. Germline assignment: CDR1 MNHEY and CDR2 SMNVEV (reference sequence). The CDR3 spells CASSWTYNQPQHF. Written as DNA, the CDR3 is TGTGCCAGCAGTTGGACCTACAATCAGCCCCAGCATTTT.